This TCR beta chain comes out of a study of draining lymph node invasion in breast cancer (dated by TCRdb to the early 2020s). Study-level background: Nodal metastasis was diagnosed by histology and cytokeratin immunohistochemistry and confirmed by EpCAM/CD45 flow cytometry. In a separate targeted assay, bulk TCR-beta CDR3 sequencing compared sorted memory regulatory T cells and memory conventional CD4 T cells across breast cancer tissues. From every patient, the primary tumor plus matched non-invaded and tumor-invaded tumor-draining lymph nodes were collected, and both Treg and Tconv subsets were profiled. The separate targeted TCR sequencing covered lymph nodes from five patients, with primary tumors sequenced for three of those patients.

Memory regulatory T cells were isolated by sorting for CD4+ CD45RA- CD25high cells. Each tumor-draining lymph node was classified as non-invaded if metastatic tumor cells were absent and as invaded if metastatic tumor cells were present. T cells were pre-enriched with a Miltenyi Pan T Cell isolation kit before staining and sorting. Immunohistochemistry for estrogen receptor, progesterone receptor, HER2 and Ki-67 was used to characterize primary tumors. Fresh surgical tissue was processed within a few hours after surgery by cutting into small fragments. The tissue fragments were enzymatically digested with Liberase TL plus DNase for 20 minutes and then passed through a 40-micrometer strainer. After DAPI live/dead staining, sorting was performed on a BD FACS Aria II with 98-99% purity. Sorted cells were lysed in TCL buffer and RNA was purified with a Norgen Single Cell RNA purification kit including DNase treatment.

Libraries were prepared through bulk RNA-seq. The reads were generated on an Illumina HiSeq 2500. The study's own analysis went as follows. In the separate targeted TCR-seq dataset, CDR3 sequences were extracted from raw reads and quantified using MiXCR version 2.1.5 with default parameters. Each TCR-beta clone in the separate targeted TCR-seq dataset was defined by the V gene, J gene and CDR3 sequence taken together. The separate targeted TCR-seq dataset was filtered by first dropping clones with fewer than three counts and then keeping only the 90% most strongly expressed clones in each sample. The separate targeted TCR-seq dataset calculated Treg-Tconv overlap for each tissue as the number of shared clones divided by the total number of Treg clones, multiplied by 100. TCRdb handled the public reads itself, with Q25 trimming in fastp and clone calling in MiXCR, and kept productive beta chains. One record per CDR3 amino acid sequence lists the most common genes and DNA. The V and J calls were determined by TCRdb, not by the authors. Counted in this sample were about 3,100 distinct CDR3 sequences; more than 40% of them appeared once. Around 3.7% of the sample lies in the top ten.

About this clonotype itself: No antigen is known for it. No base quality information exists; no much larger clone differs at one position.

From the cysteine through the phenylalanine, the CDR3 covers 11 amino acids. Just the 33-base CDR3 DNA is kept, in frame starting at base 1. The germline V gene encodes CDR1 ENHRY and CDR2 SYGVKD. Trimming takes 10 bases from V and 10 bases from J, and the germline ends sit 14 bases apart. Findings and caveats that apply to the study as a whole: TCRs shared between the Treg and Tconv subsets were viewed as suggestive of, but not proof of, a common clonal origin. Per tissue, roughly 12-22% of Treg TCRs were found to be shared with Tconvs, and this sharing was interpreted as suggesting peripheral Treg induction. Whether Treg conversion occurred in a given organ or whether converted Tregs recirculated between nodes and tumor could not be resolved from the data. The tumor top-100 clone tracking analysis could be carried out in only a couple of patients. Across all tissues in the targeted TCR-seq data, Tregs appeared to be more clonally expanded than Tconvs, and both subsets showed lower diversity in tumor than in lymph nodes. Some of the top 100 tumor clones were detected in invaded and non-invaded nodes, and this detection was taken to suggest recirculation between tumor and draining nodes.

Sequences were obtained from sorted memory Tregs from a lymph node. Reading the label with the study, this specimen's cell subset or site is: CD45RA-negative sorted CD4+ T cells (memory Tconv or effector/memory Treg). This receptor was taken from a female donor with luminal breast cancer. The chain was built from TRBV10-3 and TRBJ2-4; the D element could tentatively be TRBD1 or TRBD2, as 7 bases agree for each. The nucleotides read TGTGCCACCCAGGGGGGGCGAATTCAGTACTTC. This codes for CATQGGRIQYF.